A selection of T cell receptor beta chains follows, all from one sample in a study of blood T cell repertoires in COVID-19. Data came from immunoSEQ multiplex PCR; TCRdb stores just in-frame clones and leaves some out. In the table there are more than 200,000 clones, around 82% of which are singletons. Sequencing was done on a sample of PBMCs or T cells enriched from blood (not recorded which). The receptor source for this set is a man aged 30-40 years with acute COVID-19. CDR3s include the opening cysteine and the closing phenylalanine or tryptophan. D genes are given only for firm matches. Size is omitted from some rows. Given values are once, few, many or a class for expanded clones.

>-|TRBV19|-|TRBJ1-5
CASSTYQGYYSNQPQHF
TGTGCCAGTAGTACCTACCAGGGATACTATAGCAATCAGCCCCAGCATTTT
>-|TRBV6-2/TRBV6-3|-|TRBJ2-2
CASSLYREELFF
TGTGCCAGCAGTCTATACAGGGAGGAGCTGTTTTTT
>TRBD1|TRBV5-1|-|TRBJ2-2
CASRGQGNTGELFF
TGCGCCAGCAGAGGACAGGGTAACACCGGGGAGCTGTTTTTT
>-|TRBV24-1|few|TRBJ2-1
CATSDLTASSYNEQFF
TGTGCCACCAGTGATTTGACGGCTAGCTCCTACAATGAGCAGTTCTTC
>-|TRBV5-1|-|TRBJ2-5
CASSLSRNLPETQYF
TGCGCCAGCAGCTTGTCGAGGAACCTCCCCGAGACCCAGTACTTC
>TRBD2|TRBV4-2|-|TRBJ2-1
CASSQELGGGSYNEQFF
TGTGCCAGCAGCCAAGAGCTTGGCGGGGGCTCCTACAATGAGCAGTTCTTC
>TRBD2|TRBV11-3|-|TRBJ2-5
CASSLGTSGVQETQYF
TGTGCCAGCAGCCTCGGGACTAGCGGGGTTCAAGAGACCCAGTACTTC
>-|TRBV19|-|TRBJ1-1
CASSIDILTEAFF
TGTGCCAGTAGTATAGATATATTAACTGAAGCTTTCTTT
>-|TRBV19|-|TRBJ2-3
CASRPRGAGTDTQYF
TGTGCCAGTAGACCCCGGGGGGCGGGAACAGATACGCAGTATTTT
>-|TRBV5-5|-|TRBJ1-2
CASSLGQAATYGYTF
TGTGCCAGCAGCTTGGGACAGGCGGCGACCTATGGCTACACCTTC
>TRBD1|TRBV19|-|TRBJ1-4
CASSTEGAGNEKLFF
TGTGCCAGTAGTACAGAGGGGGCGGGTAATGAAAAACTGTTTTTT
>TRBD1|TRBV11-2|-|TRBJ1-1
CAGRPQGQGVEAFF
TGTGCCGGACGACCGCAGGGACAGGGGGTTGAAGCTTTCTTT
>-|TRBV6-5|-|TRBJ1-6
CASSYSPGYNSPLHF
TGTGCCAGCAGTTACTCGCCCGGGTATAATTCACCCCTCCACTTT
>TRBD2|TRBV5-1|-|TRBJ2-2
CASSFLGLAGTGELFF
TGCGCCAGCAGCTTTCTTGGACTAGCGGGCACCGGGGAGCTGTTTTTT
>-|TRBV7-6|once|TRBJ2-7
CASGRGADYEQYF
TGTGCCAGCGGCCGCGGAGCAGACTACGAGCAGTACTTC
>TRBD1|TRBV12-5|-|TRBJ1-6
CASGLFTGTAISPLHF
TGTGCTAGTGGTTTGTTCACCGGGACAGCGATTTCACCCCTCCACTTT
>-|TRBV10-3|-|TRBJ1-3
CAISAPSSGNTIYF
TGTGCCATCAGTGCTCCCAGCTCTGGAAACACCATATATTTT